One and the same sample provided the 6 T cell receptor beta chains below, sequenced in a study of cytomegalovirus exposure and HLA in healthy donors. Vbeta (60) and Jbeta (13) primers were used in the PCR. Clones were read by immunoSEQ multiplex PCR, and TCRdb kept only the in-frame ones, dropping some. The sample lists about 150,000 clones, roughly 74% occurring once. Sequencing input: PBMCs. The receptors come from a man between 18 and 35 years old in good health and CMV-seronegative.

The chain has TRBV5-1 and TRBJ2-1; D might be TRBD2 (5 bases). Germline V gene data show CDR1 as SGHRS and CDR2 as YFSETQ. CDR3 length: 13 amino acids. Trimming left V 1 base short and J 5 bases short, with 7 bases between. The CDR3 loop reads CASSLRDHNEQFF. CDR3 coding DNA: TGCGCCAGCAGCTTGCGGGATCACAATGAGCAGTTCTTC.

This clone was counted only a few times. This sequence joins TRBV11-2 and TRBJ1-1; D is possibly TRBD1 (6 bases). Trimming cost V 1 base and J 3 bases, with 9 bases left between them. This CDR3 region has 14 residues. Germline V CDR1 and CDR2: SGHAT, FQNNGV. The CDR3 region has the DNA TGTGCCAGCAGCTTAGCCCAGGGGTACACTGAAGCTTTCTTT. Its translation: CASSLAQGYTEAFF.

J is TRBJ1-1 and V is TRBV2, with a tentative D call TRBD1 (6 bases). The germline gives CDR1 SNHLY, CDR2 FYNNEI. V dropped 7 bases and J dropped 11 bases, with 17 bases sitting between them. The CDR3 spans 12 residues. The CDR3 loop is CASTFLQGEAFF. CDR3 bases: TGTGCCAGCACCTTTTTACAGGGTGAGGCTTTCTTT.

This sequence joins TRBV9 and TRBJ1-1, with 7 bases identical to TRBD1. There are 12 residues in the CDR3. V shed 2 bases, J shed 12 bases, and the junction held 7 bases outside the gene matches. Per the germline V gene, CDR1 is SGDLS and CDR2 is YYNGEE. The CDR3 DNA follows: TGTGCCAGCAGCGTTATAGGGGGCAAATCTTTCTTT. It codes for CASSVIGGKSFF.

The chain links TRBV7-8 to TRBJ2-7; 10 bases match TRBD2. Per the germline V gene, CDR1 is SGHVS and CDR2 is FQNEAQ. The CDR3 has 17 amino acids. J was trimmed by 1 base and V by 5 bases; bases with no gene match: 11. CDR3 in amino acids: CASSESLAGDHSYEQYV. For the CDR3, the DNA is TGTGCCAGCAGCGAAAGCCTAGCGGGGGACCATTCCTACGAGCAGTACGTC.

DNA of the CDR3: TGTGCCAGCAGCTTGACGGGGGGCAGGGGAACTGAAGCTTTCTTT. This codes for CASSLTGGRGTEAFF. J is TRBJ1-1 and V is TRBV7-3; maybe TRBD1 (6 bases). The CDR3 loop spans 15 amino acids. Germline-derived CDR1 and CDR2 are SGHTA and FQGTGA. With 3 bases removed from V and 5 bases from J, the gap between germline ends came to 16 bases. The full variable domain, its missing parts supplied by reference TRBV7-3 and TRBJ1-1, is GAGVSQTPSNKVTEKGKYVELRCDPISGHTALYWYRQSLGQGPEFLIYFQGTGAADDSGLPNDRFFAVRPEGSVSTLKIQRTERGDSAVYLCASSLTGGRGTEAFFGQGTRLTVV.